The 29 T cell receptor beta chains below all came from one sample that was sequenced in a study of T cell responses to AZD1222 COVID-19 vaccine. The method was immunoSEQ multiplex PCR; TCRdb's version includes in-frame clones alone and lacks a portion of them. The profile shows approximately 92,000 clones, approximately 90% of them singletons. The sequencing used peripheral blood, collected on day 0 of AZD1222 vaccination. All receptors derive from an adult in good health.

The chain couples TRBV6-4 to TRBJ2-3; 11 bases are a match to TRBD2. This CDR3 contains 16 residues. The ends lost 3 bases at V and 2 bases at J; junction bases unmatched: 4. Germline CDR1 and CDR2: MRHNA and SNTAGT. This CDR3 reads CASSETSGTSTDTQYF. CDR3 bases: TGTGCCAGCAGTGAGACTAGCGGGACCTCCACAGATACGCAGTATTTT.

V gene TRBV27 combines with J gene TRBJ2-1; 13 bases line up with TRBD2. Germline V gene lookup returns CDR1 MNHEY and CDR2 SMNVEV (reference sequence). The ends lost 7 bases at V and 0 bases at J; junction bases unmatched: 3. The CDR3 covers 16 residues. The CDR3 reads CASTRTSGSSYNEQFF. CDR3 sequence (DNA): TGTGCCAGCACCCGGACTAGCGGGAGCTCCTACAATGAGCAGTTCTTC.

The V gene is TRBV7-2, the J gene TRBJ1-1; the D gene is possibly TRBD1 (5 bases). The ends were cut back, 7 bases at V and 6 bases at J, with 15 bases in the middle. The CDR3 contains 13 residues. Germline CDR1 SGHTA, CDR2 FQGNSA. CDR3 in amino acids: CASNRGDSPEAFF. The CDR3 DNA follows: TGTGCCAGCAACCGGGGGGATTCCCCTGAAGCTTTCTTT.

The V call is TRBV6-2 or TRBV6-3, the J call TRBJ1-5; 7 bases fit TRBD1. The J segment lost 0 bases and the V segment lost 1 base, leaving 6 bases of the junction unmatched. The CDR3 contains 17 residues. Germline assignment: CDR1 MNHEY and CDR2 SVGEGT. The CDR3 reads CASSYFSRGYSNQPQHF. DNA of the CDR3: TGTGCCAGCAGTTACTTCTCCAGGGGGTATAGCAATCAGCCCCAGCATTTT.

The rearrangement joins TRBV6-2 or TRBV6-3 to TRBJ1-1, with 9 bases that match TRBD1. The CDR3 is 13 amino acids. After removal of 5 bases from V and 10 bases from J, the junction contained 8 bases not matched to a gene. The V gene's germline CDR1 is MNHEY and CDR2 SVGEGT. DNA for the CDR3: TGTGCCAGCAGTCGTTGGACAGGGGCACGAGCTTTCTTT. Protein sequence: CASSRWTGARAFF.

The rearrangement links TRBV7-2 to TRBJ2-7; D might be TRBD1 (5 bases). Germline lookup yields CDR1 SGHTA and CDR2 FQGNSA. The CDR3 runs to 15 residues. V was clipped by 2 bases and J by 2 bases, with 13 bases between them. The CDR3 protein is CASSLQLGVTYEQYF. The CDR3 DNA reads TGTGCCAGCAGCTTACAGCTAGGGGTCACCTACGAGCAGTACTTC.

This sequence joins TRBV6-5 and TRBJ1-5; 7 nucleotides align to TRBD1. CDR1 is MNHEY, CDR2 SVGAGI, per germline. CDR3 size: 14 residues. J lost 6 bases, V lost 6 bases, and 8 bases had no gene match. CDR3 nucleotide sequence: TGTGCCAGCAGGCCCGGGACAGTGGGTCAGCCCCAGCATTTT. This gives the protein CASRPGTVGQPQHF.

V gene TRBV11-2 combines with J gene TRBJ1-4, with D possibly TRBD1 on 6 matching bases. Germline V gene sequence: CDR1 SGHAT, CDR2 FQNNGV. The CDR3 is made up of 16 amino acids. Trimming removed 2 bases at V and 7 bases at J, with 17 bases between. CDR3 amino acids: CASSLLGGGAGEKLFF. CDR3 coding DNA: TGTGCCAGCAGCTTATTGGGTGGGGGCGCGGGTGAAAAACTGTTTTTT. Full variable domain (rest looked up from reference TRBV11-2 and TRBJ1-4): EAGVAQSPRYKIIEKRQSVAFWCNPISGHATLYWYQQILGQGPKLLIQFQNNGVVDDSQLPKDRFSAERLKGVDSTLKIQPAKLEDSAVYLCASSLLGGGAGEKLFFGSGTQLSVL.

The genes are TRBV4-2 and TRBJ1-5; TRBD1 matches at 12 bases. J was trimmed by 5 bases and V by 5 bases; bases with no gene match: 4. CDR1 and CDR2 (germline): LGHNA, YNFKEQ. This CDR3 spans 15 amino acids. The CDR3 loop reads CASSLGQGADQPQHF. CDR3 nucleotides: TGTGCCAGCAGCTTGGGACAGGGGGCCGATCAGCCCCAGCATTTT.

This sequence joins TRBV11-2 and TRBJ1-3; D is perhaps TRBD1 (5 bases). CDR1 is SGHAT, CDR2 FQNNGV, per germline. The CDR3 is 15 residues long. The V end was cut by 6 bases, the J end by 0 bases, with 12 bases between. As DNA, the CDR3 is TGTGCCAGCAGGGGGTGGGACGGCTCTGGAAACACCATATATTTT. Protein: CASRGWDGSGNTIYF.

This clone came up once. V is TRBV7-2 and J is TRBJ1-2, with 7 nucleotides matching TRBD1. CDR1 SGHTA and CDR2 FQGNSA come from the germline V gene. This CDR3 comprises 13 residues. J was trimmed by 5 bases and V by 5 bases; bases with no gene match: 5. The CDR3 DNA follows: TGTGCCAGCAGCCAAGGGGGCCGGTATGGCTACACCTTC. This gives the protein CASSQGGRYGYTF.

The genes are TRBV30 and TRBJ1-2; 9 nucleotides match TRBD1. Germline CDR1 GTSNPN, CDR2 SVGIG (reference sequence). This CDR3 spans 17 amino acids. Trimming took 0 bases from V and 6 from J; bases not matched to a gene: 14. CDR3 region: CAWSVSTNPGQGNGYTF. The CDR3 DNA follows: TGTGCCTGGAGTGTGTCTACTAATCCGGGACAGGGCAATGGCTACACCTTC. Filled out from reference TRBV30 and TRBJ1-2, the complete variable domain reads SQTIHQWPATLVQPVGSPLSLECTVEGTSNPNLYWYRQAAGRGLQLLFYSVGIGQISSEVPQNLSASRPQDRQFILSSKKLLLSDSGFYLCAWSVSTNPGQGNGYTFGSGTRLTVV.

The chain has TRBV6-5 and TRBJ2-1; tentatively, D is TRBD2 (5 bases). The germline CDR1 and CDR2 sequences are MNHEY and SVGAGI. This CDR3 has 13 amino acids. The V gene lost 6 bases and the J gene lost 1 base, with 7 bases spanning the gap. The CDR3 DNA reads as TGTGCCAGCAGACTAGGGTCCTACAATGAGCAGTTCTTC. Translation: CASRLGSYNEQFF.

The DNA of the CDR3 is TGTGCCAGCAGTTCAAATTGGCGGGTTCAGAACGAGCAGTACGTC. Protein sequence: CASSSNWRVQNEQYV. The chain is built from TRBV6-2 or TRBV6-3 and TRBJ2-7; D may be TRBD2 (5 bases). This CDR3 spans 15 amino acids. V dropped 4 bases and J dropped 5 bases, with 18 bases sitting between them. Germline V gene sequence: CDR1 MNHEY, CDR2 SVGEGT.

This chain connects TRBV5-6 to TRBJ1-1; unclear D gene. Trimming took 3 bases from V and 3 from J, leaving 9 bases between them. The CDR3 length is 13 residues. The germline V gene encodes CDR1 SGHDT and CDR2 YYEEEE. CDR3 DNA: TGTGCCAGCAGCTCGACCCTTTACACTGAAGCTTTCTTT. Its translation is CASSSTLYTEAFF.

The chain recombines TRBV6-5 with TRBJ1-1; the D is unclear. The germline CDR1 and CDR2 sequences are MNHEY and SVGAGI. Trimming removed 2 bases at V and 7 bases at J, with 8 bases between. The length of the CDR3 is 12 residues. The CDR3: CASSYLGNEAFF. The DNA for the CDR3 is TGTGCCAGCAGTTACCTAGGGAATGAAGCTTTCTTT.

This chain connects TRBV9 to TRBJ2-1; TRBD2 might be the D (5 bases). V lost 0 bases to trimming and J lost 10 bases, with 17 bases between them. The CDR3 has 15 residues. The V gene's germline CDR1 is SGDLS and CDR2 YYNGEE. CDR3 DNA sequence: TGTGCCAGCAGCGTAGGAGTGGGTAGACTAACCGAGCAGTTCTTC. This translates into CASSVGVGRLTEQFF. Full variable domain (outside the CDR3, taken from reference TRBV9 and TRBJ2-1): DSGVTQTPKHLITATGQRVTLRCSPRSGDLSVYWYQQSLDQGLQFLIQYYNGEERAKGNILERFSAQQFPDLHSELNLSSLELGDSALYFCASSVGVGRLTEQFFGPGTRLTVL.

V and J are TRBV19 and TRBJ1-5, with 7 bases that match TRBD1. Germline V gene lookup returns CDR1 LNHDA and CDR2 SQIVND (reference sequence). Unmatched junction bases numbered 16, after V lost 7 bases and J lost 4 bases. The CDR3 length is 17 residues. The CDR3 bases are TGTGCCAGTAAGTGGGGCAGGGGGAGAGGGGCGAATCAGCCCCAGCATTTT. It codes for CASKWGRGRGANQPQHF.

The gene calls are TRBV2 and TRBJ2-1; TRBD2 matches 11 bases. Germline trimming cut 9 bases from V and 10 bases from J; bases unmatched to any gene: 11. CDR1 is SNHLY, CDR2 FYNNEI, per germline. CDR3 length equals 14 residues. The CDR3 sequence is CASGRLAGGGEQFF. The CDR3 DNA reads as TGTGCCAGTGGGCGGCTAGCGGGAGGAGGAGAGCAGTTCTTC.

CDR3 nucleotide sequence: TGTGCCAGCAGTTATTATGCCGGACAGAACACTGAAGCTTTCTTT. It specifies CASSYYAGQNTEAFF. This chain uses TRBV6-2 or TRBV6-3 with TRBJ1-1, with D perhaps TRBD1 (5 bases). Trimming stripped 3 bases from V and 1 base from J, with 12 bases between. Germline V gene data show CDR1 as MNHEY and CDR2 as SVGEGT. The CDR3 spans 15 residues.

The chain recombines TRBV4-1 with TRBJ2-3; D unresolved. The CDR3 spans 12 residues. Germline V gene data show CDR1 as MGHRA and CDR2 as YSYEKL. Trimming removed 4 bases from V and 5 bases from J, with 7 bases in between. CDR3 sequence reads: CASSPSGDTQYF. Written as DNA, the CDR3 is TGCGCCAGCAGCCCCTCGGGAGATACGCAGTATTTT.

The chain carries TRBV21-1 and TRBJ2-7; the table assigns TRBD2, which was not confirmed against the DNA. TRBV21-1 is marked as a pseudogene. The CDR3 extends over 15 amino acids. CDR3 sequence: CASSKTQRLSYEQYV. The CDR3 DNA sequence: TGTGCCAGCAGCAAAACGCAGCGGCTCTCCTACGAGCAGTACGTC.

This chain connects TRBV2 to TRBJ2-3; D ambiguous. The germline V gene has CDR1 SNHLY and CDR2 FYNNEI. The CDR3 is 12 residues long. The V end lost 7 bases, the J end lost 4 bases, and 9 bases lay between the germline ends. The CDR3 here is CASKGLPDTQYF. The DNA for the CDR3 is TGTGCCAGCAAGGGCCTGCCAGATACGCAGTATTTT.

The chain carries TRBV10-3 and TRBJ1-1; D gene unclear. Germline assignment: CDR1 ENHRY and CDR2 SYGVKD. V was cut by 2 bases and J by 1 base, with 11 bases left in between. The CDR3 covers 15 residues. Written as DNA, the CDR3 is TGTGCCATCAGTGAGGGAGAGGGTCGGAACACTGAAGCTTTCTTT. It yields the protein CAISEGEGRNTEAFF.

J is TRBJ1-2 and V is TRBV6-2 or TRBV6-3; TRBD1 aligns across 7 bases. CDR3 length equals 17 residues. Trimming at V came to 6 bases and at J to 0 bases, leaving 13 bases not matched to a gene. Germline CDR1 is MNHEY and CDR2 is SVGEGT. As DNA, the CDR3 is TGTGCCAGCAGACCTTTCGACAGGGCCCGGGCTAACTATGGCTACACCTTC. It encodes CASRPFDRARANYGYTF.

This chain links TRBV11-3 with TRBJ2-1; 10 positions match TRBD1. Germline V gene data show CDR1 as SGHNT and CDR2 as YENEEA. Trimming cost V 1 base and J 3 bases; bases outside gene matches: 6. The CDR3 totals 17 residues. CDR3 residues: CASSLGEGQGRYNEQFF. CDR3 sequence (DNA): TGTGCCAGCAGCTTAGGGGAGGGACAGGGGCGCTACAATGAGCAGTTCTTC.

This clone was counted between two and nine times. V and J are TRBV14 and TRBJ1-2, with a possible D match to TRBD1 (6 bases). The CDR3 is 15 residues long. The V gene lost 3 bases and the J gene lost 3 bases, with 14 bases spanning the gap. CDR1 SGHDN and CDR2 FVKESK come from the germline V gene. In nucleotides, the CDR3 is TGTGCCAGCAGCCATACAGGGTTTTTGGACTATGGCTACACCTTC. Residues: CASSHTGFLDYGYTF.

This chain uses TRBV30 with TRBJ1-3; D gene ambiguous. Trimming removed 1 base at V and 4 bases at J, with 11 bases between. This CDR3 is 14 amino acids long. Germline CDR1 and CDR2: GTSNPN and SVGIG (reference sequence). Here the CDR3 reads CAWSGTASGNTIYF. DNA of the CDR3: TGTGCCTGGAGTGGAACAGCTTCGGGAAACACCATATATTTT.

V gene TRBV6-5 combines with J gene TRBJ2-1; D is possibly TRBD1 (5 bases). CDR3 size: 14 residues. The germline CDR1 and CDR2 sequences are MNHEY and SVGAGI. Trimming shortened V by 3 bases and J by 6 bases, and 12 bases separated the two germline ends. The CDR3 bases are TGTGCCAGCAGTTATTCGTTAGGGGTCAATGAGCAGTTCTTC. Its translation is CASSYSLGVNEQFF.